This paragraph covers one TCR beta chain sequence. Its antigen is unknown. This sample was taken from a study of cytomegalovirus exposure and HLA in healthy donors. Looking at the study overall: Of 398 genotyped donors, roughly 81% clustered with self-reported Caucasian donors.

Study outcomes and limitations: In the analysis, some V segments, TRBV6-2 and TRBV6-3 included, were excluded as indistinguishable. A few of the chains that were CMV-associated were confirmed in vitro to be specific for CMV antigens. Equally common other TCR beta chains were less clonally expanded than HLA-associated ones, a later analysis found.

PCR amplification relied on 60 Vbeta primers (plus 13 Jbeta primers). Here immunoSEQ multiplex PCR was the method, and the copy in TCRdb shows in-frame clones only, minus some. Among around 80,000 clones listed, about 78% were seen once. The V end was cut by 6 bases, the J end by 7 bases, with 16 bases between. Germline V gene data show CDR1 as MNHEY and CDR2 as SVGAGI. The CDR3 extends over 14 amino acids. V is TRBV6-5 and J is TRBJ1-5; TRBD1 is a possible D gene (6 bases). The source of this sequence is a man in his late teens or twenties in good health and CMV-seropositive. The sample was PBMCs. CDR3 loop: CASRPTGSRQPQHF. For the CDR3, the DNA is TGTGCCAGCAGACCTACAGGGTCGAGACAGCCCCAGCATTTT.